This T cell receptor beta chain came from a study of T cells in localized non-small cell lung cancer. This clone appeared a few times. Antigen specificity is unknown. Study conclusions and caveats: Uninvolved adjacent lung showed higher T cell clonality than tumor. Adjacent lung tissue had a median 57 of the top 100 clones found in the tumor.

Assay used: immunoSEQ multiplex PCR; TCRdb lists only in-frame clones, some missing. The repertoire holds under 40,000 clones, with 80% to 90% as singletons. The TCR comes from a male donor at least 60 years old with stage III lung adenocarcinoma. This sample comprised peripheral blood, obtained before any cancer treatment.

The CDR3: CASSPGTGVLQETQYF. In DNA form, the CDR3 reads TGTGCCAGCAGCCCCGGGACAGGCGTTCTACAAGAGACCCAGTACTTC. The J gene is TRBJ2-5, the V gene TRBV6-6; 8 bases match TRBD1. The CDR3 sequence is 16 residues long. V shed 6 bases and J 2 bases; nucleotides not matched to a gene: 11. CDR1 MNHNY and CDR2 SVGAGI come from the germline V gene (reference sequence).